Included here is one T cell receptor beta chain sequence, with context. Its target antigen remains unknown. No much larger clone is present one base from it, and per-base qualities are unavailable. This sample includes further DNA sequences coding for the same CDR3. The sample comes from a study of control samples from healthy donors and cancer patients (TCRdb year 2020). The trim is 1 base for V and 7 bases for J, with a gap of 13 bases between the germline ends. There are 14 amino acids in the CDR3, from cysteine to phenylalanine inclusive. The sequence is cut down to CDR3 DNA, 42 bases in frame from base 1. CDR1 SGHVS and CDR2 FQNEAQ were looked up in the germline V gene. Library preparation employed the immunoSEQ multiplex PCR assay. TCRdb took over this immuneACCESS table, retaining in-frame rearrangements with V and J assigned. Such tables are incomplete; in checked studies, under half of the missing clones stem from an unresolved V gene, and the remainder is unexplained. This sample lists around 180,000 clones; 88% were detected once. Nearly 5% of the sample is taken by the ten largest.

Sequences were obtained from blood. This TCR was recovered from a woman aged 25 to 39 in good health. Recombination joined TRBV7-8 with TRBJ1-1, with TRBD1 perhaps the D gene, on 5 matching bases. The bases read TGTGCCAGCAGCTTAGTTCGGGGGTCGGGTGAAGCTTTCTTT. The encoded protein is CASSLVRGSGEAFF.